This TCR beta chain was observed in a study of cytomegalovirus exposure and HLA in healthy donors. The CDR3 sequence is 14 residues long. V lost 7 bases, J lost 5 bases, and 17 bases lay in between. Per the germline V gene, CDR1 is LNHDA and CDR2 is SQIVND (reference sequence). Both 60 Vbeta primers and 13 Jbeta primers went into the PCR. The protocol was immunoSEQ multiplex PCR, while the TCRdb copy is restricted to in-frame clones and leaves out a portion. This repertoire shows around 210,000 clones, around 80% found once; its top ten account for more than 0.45%. The chain employs TRBV19 and TRBJ1-2, with D possibly TRBD1 on 5 matching bases. The sample was PBMCs. The TCR sequence derives from a boy between 5 and 17 years old in good health and CMV-seronegative. CDR3: CASTSWGGDYGYTF. The CDR3 DNA is TGTGCCAGTACCTCATGGGGAGGGGATTATGGCTACACCTTC.